The next 22 T cell receptor beta chains were all read from a single sample in a study of OX40 agonist ivuxolimab in advanced cancers. Produced via immunoSEQ multiplex PCR; TCRdb's table is partial and in-frame only. Of about 25,000 clones in the sample, around 77% are singletons; the top ten hold around 13%. The specimen comprised CD4+ or CD8+ T cells sorted from blood, sampled in a trial of the OX40 agonist ivuxolimab. The source of these receptors is an adult with an advanced solid tumor such as melanoma, head and neck, liver or kidney cancer.

This clone was recorded a few times. This chain connects TRBV5-1 to TRBJ2-7, with a weak D call TRBD1 (5 bases). The CDR3 is made up of 12 amino acids. V was trimmed by 6 bases and J by 6 bases, leaving 13 bases between them. Germline assignment: CDR1 SGHRS and CDR2 YFSETQ. Here the CDR3 reads CASKQGTGEQYF. DNA for the CDR3: TGCGCCAGCAAGCAGGGAACGGGCGAGCAGTACTTC. The full variable domain, in which reference TRBV5-1 and TRBJ2-7 provide the parts outside the CDR3, is KAGVTQTPRYLIKTRGQQVTLSCSPISGHRSVSWYQQTPGQGLQFLFEYFSETQRNKGNFPGRFSGRQFSNSRSEMNVSTLELGDSALYLCASKQGTGEQYFGPGTRLTVT.

The CDR3 DNA follows: TGTGCCAGCATTGGAAGGGTCGAGGACGAGCAGTACTTC. Residues: CASIGRVEDEQYF. This chain joins TRBV28 and TRBJ2-7; D not resolved. The CDR3 is made up of 13 amino acids. Germline V gives CDR1 MDHEN, CDR2 SYDVKM. The V end was cut by 7 bases, the J end by 5 bases, with 15 bases between.

The chain has TRBV23-1 and TRBJ1-3; 9 bases line up with TRBD1. TRBV23-1 is an open reading frame whose function is uncertain. The V segment lost 0 bases and the J segment 0 bases; nucleotides outside the gene matches: 12. The CDR3 contains 20 residues. The CDR3 DNA follows: TGCGCCAGCAGTCAATCACGGACAGGGGTCGGACTCTGCTCTGGAAACACCATATATTTT. Residues: CASSQSRTGVGLCSGNTIYF.

V gene TRBV30 combines with J gene TRBJ1-5; 8 nucleotides align to TRBD1. CDR3 length: 14 amino acids. Germline assignment: CDR1 GTSNPN and CDR2 SVGIG (reference sequence). The junction had 6 bases not matched to a gene; V was cut back by 1 base and J by 7 bases. CDR3 sequence (DNA): TGTGCCTGGAGTGACTTACAGGGGGTCCAGCCCCAGCATTTT. Protein sequence: CAWSDLQGVQPQHF.

The chain links TRBV10-1 to TRBJ1-3; D ambiguous. The CDR3 is 13 amino acids. From germline, CDR1 is WNHNN and CDR2 SYGVQD (reference sequence). The V gene lost 7 bases and the J gene lost 0 bases, with 7 bases spanning the gap. The CDR3: CASTEASGNTIYF. CDR3 in DNA: TGCGCCAGCACCGAGGCCTCTGGAAACACCATATATTTT.

This chain uses TRBV28 with TRBJ1-3; D ambiguous. Germline loops: CDR1 MDHEN, CDR2 SYDVKM. The CDR3 runs to 13 residues. Deletions cut 7 bases from V and 2 bases from J, with 9 bases between. The CDR3 loop reads CASIGFPGNTIYF. The CDR3 DNA reads TGTGCCAGCATCGGGTTTCCTGGAAACACCATATATTTT.

This rearrangement joins TRBV7-9 to TRBJ2-3; 10 nucleotides match TRBD2. Germline V gene lookup returns CDR1 SEHNR and CDR2 FQNEAQ (reference sequence). Losses at the gene ends were 2 bases for V and 4 bases for J; bases not matched to a gene: 6. There are 16 residues in the CDR3. CDR3 protein: CASSLTAGGQSDTQYF. DNA of the CDR3: TGTGCCAGCAGCTTAACAGCGGGGGGGCAGTCAGATACGCAGTATTTT.

The chain uses TRBV4-2 and TRBJ2-3, with 8 bases lining up with TRBD2. This CDR3 has 16 residues. CDR1 and CDR2 (germline): LGHNA, YNFKEQ. Germline trimming cut 3 bases from V and 6 bases from J; bases unmatched to any gene: 11. Written as DNA, the CDR3 is TGTGCCAGCAGCCAGAAAGCGGGGGCCCCCGTGGATACGCAGTATTTT. It is translated as CASSQKAGAPVDTQYF.

This clone has just one count. V and J are TRBV7-9 and TRBJ2-1; the match to TRBD2 covers 9 bases. CDR1 is SEHNR and CDR2 is FQNEAQ in the germline V gene (reference sequence). The CDR3 loop spans 17 amino acids. Trimming took 4 bases from V and 3 from J; bases not matched to a gene: 10. This chain's CDR3 is CASSSSGSGGLYNEQFF. The CDR3 nucleotides read TGTGCCAGCAGCTCCTCAGGAAGCGGGGGGCTCTACAATGAGCAGTTCTTC.

This clone was counted only a few times. This chain connects TRBV19 to TRBJ2-7; 8 bases align to TRBD1. The germline gives CDR1 LNHDA, CDR2 SQIVND (reference sequence). The CDR3 is 16 residues long. Trimming at V came to 3 bases and at J to 1 base, leaving 8 bases not matched to a gene. Written as DNA, the CDR3 is TGTGCCAGTAGTATGTTCGGACAGGGTTTGTCCTACGAGCAGTACTTC. Amino acid sequence: CASSMFGQGLSYEQYF.

The J gene is TRBJ2-7, the V gene TRBV2; TRBD1 aligns across 7 bases. CDR3 size: 14 residues. Germline V gene data show CDR1 as SNHLY and CDR2 as FYNNEI. The V segment lost 7 bases and the J segment 7 bases; nucleotides outside the gene matches: 13. CDR3 coding DNA: TGTGCCAGCATCCCTCCGACAGGGAGATATGAGCAGTACTTC. Protein product: CASIPPTGRYEQYF.

This sequence joins TRBV10-1 and TRBJ2-1; 7 positions agree with TRBD2. Germline assignment: CDR1 WNHNN and CDR2 SYGVQD (reference sequence). The CDR3 consists of 14 residues. Trimming took 3 bases from V and 10 from J; bases not matched to a gene: 9. In nucleotides, the CDR3 is TGCGCCAGCAGTGAACTTTATGCTAGCGGCGAGCAGTTCTTC. This codes for CASSELYASGEQFF.

V usage is TRBV20-1 and J usage is TRBJ2-5; D ambiguous. V lost 0 bases and J 2 bases, leaving 1 base between the germline ends. Germline CDR1 is DFQATT and CDR2 is SNEGSKA (reference sequence). The CDR3 loop spans 11 amino acids. For the CDR3, the DNA is TGCAGTGCTAGAGATCAAGAGACCCAGTACTTC. Residues: CSARDQETQYF.

The rearrangement joins TRBV13 to TRBJ1-2; no clear D. This CDR3 comprises 17 residues. Germline V CDR1 and CDR2: PRHDT, FYEKMQ (reference sequence). With 5 bases removed from V and 3 bases from J, the gap between germline ends came to 22 bases. CDR3 DNA: TGTGCCAGCAGCGCGACAAAAGGCGTCGTTGGGGACTATGGCTACACCTTC. This encodes CASSATKGVVGDYGYTF.

The V gene is TRBV5-1, the J gene TRBJ1-2; TRBD1 matches at 12 bases. CDR3 size: 14 residues. Germline-derived CDR1 and CDR2 are SGHRS and YFSETQ. With V trimmed by 5 bases and J by 6 bases, 5 bases remained unmatched. The CDR3 protein is CASRSGTGGDGYTF. CDR3 sequence (DNA): TGCGCCAGCAGGTCCGGGACAGGGGGCGATGGCTACACCTTC.

This clone has only one observation. V usage is TRBV12-5 and J usage is TRBJ2-1; D is undetermined. V lost 5 bases to trimming and J lost 4 bases, with 6 bases between them. Germline-derived CDR1 and CDR2 are LGHNT and FRNRAP. This CDR3 region has 12 residues. Here the CDR3 reads CASGQPYNEQFF. The DNA for the CDR3 is TGTGCTAGTGGTCAACCGTACAATGAGCAGTTCTTC.

V usage is TRBV28 and J usage is TRBJ2-1; D is possibly TRBD1 or TRBD2 (5 bases each). The V end was cut by 5 bases, the J end by 4 bases, with 12 bases between. Germline V gene lookup returns CDR1 MDHEN and CDR2 SYDVKM. The CDR3 contains 14 residues. The CDR3 coding sequence is TGTGCCAGCAGTGGACCGGGACGGTACAATGAGCAGTTCTTC. Its translation is CASSGPGRYNEQFF.

J is TRBJ1-5 and V is TRBV29-1, with 8 bases matching TRBD1. Germline V lookup: CDR1 SQVTM, CDR2 ANQGSEA. CDR3 size: 14 residues. The V gene end was trimmed by 4 bases and the J gene end by 7 bases; junction bases not matched to a gene: 9. CDR3 DNA sequence: TGCAGCGTTGTTTTGAAACAGGGGGGCCAGCCCCAGCATTTT. Its translation is CSVVLKQGGQPQHF.

This chain joins TRBV7-9 and TRBJ2-3; D is unresolved. The CDR3 contains 13 residues. Looked up from germline, CDR1 is SEHNR and CDR2 is FQNEAQ (reference sequence). V lost 1 base to trimming and J lost 2 bases, with 4 bases between them. CDR3 loop: CASSLGPTDTQYF. The CDR3 nucleotides are TGTGCCAGCAGCTTAGGACCCACAGATACGCAGTATTTT.

J is TRBJ1-3 and V is TRBV7-8, with 7 bases matching TRBD1. CDR1 and CDR2 from the germline V gene are SGHVS and FQNEAQ. The length of the CDR3 is 19 residues. The ends lost 0 bases at V and 9 bases at J; junction bases unmatched: 20. The CDR3 loop is CASSLALQRTGARGGTIYF. In DNA form, the CDR3 reads TGTGCCAGCAGCTTAGCGTTACAAAGAACAGGGGCCCGGGGGGGCACCATATATTTT.

The chain combines TRBV19 with TRBJ2-3; TRBD2 agrees at 8 bases. CDR3 length: 16 amino acids. The V segment lost 4 bases and the J segment 2 bases; nucleotides outside the gene matches: 8. Germline V gene sequence: CDR1 LNHDA, CDR2 SQIVND (reference sequence). CDR3 loop: CASSRDSGIFTDTQYF. CDR3 nucleotide sequence: TGTGCCAGTAGTAGGGATAGCGGGATTTTCACAGATACGCAGTATTTT.

The V and J genes are TRBV27 and TRBJ1-6; D call uncertain. Germline assignment: CDR1 MNHEY and CDR2 SMNVEV (reference sequence). The CDR3 is 15 amino acids. Trimming stripped 3 bases from V and 0 bases from J, with 6 bases between. In nucleotides, the CDR3 is TGTGCCAGCAGTTTTAAGAGCTCCTATAATTCACCCCTCCACTTT. Protein sequence: CASSFKSSYNSPLHF.